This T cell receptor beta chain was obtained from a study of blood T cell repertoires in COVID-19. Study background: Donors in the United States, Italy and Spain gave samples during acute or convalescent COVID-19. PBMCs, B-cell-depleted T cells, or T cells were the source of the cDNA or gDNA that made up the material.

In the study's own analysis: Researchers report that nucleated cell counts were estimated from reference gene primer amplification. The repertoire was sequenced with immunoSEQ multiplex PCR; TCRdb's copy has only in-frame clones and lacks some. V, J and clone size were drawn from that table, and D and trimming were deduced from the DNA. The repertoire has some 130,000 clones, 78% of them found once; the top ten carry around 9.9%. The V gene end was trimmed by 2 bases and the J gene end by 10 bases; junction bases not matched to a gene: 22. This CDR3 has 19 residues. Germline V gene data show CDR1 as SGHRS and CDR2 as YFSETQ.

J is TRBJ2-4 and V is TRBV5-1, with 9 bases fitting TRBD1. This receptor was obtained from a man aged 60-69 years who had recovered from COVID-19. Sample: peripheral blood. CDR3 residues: CASSLVAVFWTGATEIQYF. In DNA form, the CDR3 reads TGCGCCAGCAGCTTAGTTGCTGTGTTTTGGACAGGGGCTACTGAGATTCAGTACTTC.